The 20 T cell receptor beta chains given below trace back to one sample, sequenced in a study of T cells in Graves' hyperthyroidism and ophthalmopathy. The CDR3 regions of TCR beta were amplified from RNA transcripts. TCR CDR3 underwent first-round RT-PCR with the HTBI primer set. TCRdb reanalysed the multiplex PCR reads using MiXCR and keeps one entry per CDR3 protein. The table shows 540,000 or so distinct CDR3 sequences, with approximately 14% occurring only once. The specimen was blood. These receptors were collected from a woman aged 25 to 39 with Graves' hyperthyroidism.

This clonotype was recorded a few times. The chain uses TRBV14 and TRBJ1-1; D gene uncertain. CDR1 and CDR2 from the germline V gene are SGHDN and FVKESK. The CDR3 is 12 amino acids. V gave up 5 bases and J gave up 5 bases, with 9 bases separating them. This CDR3 reads CASSGSPTEAFF. CDR3 sequence (DNA): TGTGCCAGCAGCGGGTCGCCGACTGAAGCTTTCTTT.

This clonotype has only a few counts. Since a much larger clone is just one base distant, this may be a read error. As DNA, the CDR3 is TGTGCCACCTGCAGAGATGTGGCTAGCGGGAGCACAGATACGCAGTATTTT. Translating gives CATCRDVASGSTDTQYF. The rearrangement uses TRBV15 and TRBJ2-3; 8 bases align to TRBD2. Germline-derived CDR1 and CDR2 are LNHNV and YYDKDF (reference sequence). The CDR3 totals 17 residues.

This clonotype appeared many times. V is TRBV20-1 and J is TRBJ2-5; TRBD2 agrees at 9 bases. CDR1 is DFQATT, CDR2 SNEGSKA, per germline (reference sequence). This CDR3 region has 15 residues. V trimming: 6 bases; J trimming: 2 bases; junction bases outside the gene matches: 10. The chain's CDR3 is CSAQGAGGLQETQYF. Here the CDR3 DNA reads TGCAGTGCCCAAGGGGCGGGAGGGTTACAAGAGACCCAGTACTTC.

This clonotype has a handful of counts. The rearrangement links TRBV12-3 or TRBV12-4 to TRBJ1-5, with D possibly being TRBD1 (6 bases). This CDR3 is 13 amino acids long. Between the trimmed V and J ends, which lost 8 bases and 0 bases, there was a span of 8 bases. Here the CDR3 DNA reads TGTGCCAGCGGGACATATAGCAATCAGCCCCAGCATTTT. This translates into CASGTYSNQPQHF.

This clonotype showed up many times. The rearrangement uses TRBV18 and TRBJ1-1, with D uncertain. V lost 3 bases, J lost 0 bases, and 11 bases lay in between. Germline CDR1 and CDR2: KGHSH and LQKENI. The CDR3 is made up of 15 amino acids. The CDR3, as DNA: TGTGCCAGCTCACCCCTGGTAGAAGTGAACACTGAAGCTTTCTTT. Encoded protein: CASSPLVEVNTEAFF.

This clonotype occurred many times. The CDR3 region is CASSQDSGSGYEQYF. The CDR3 bases are TGCGCCAGCAGCCAAGATAGCGGGAGCGGCTACGAGCAGTACTTC. The V gene is TRBV4-1, the J gene TRBJ2-7; 9 bases are shared with TRBD2. The CDR3 totals 15 residues. V dropped 0 bases and J dropped 3; count of bases not matched to a gene: 3. The germline V gene has CDR1 MGHRA and CDR2 YSYEKL.

This clonotype was seen repeatedly, ten times or more. The chain carries TRBV13 and TRBJ2-1; TRBD2 aligns across 7 bases. This CDR3 has 19 residues. V shed 3 bases and J 8 bases; nucleotides not matched to a gene: 22. Germline-derived CDR1 and CDR2 are PRHDT and FYEKMQ (reference sequence). In DNA form, the CDR3 reads TGTGCCAGCAGCTTGGGACTCAAGCGGTGGGAGGGCCAGTTCCATGAGCAGTTCTTC. This codes for CASSLGLKRWEGQFHEQFF.

This chain uses TRBV4-1 with TRBJ2-1; no clear D. The CDR3 has 15 residues. Trimming shortened V by 3 bases and J by 9 bases, and 18 bases separated the two germline ends. The germline V gene has CDR1 MGHRA and CDR2 YSYEKL. CDR3 loop: CASSHQTAELAEQFF. CDR3 DNA sequence: TGCGCCAGCAGCCACCAGACGGCGGAACTGGCTGAGCAGTTCTTC.

This clonotype was seen at least ten times. V and J are TRBV7-9 and TRBJ2-5, with a possible D match to TRBD2 (6 bases). CDR1 and CDR2 (germline): SEHNR, FQNEAQ (reference sequence). V lost 5 bases and J 4 bases, leaving 8 bases between the germline ends. The CDR3 loop spans 12 amino acids. CDR3 sequence (DNA): TGTGCCAGCAGCGGGGACTCAGAGACCCAGTACTTC. It yields the protein CASSGDSETQYF.

This clonotype was found a few times. The chain uses TRBV10-3 and TRBJ2-3, with 10 nucleotides matching TRBD2. CDR1 and CDR2 from the germline V gene are ENHRY and SYGVKD. The V gene end was trimmed by 3 bases and the J gene end by 0 bases; junction bases not matched to a gene: 9. The CDR3 has 18 amino acids. CDR3: CAISDLISGGLSTDTQYF. CDR3 bases: TGTGCCATCAGTGACCTCATTAGCGGGGGGCTTAGCACAGATACGCAGTATTTT.

This clonotype was detected many times. The chain links TRBV29-1 to TRBJ2-1, with D possibly being TRBD2 (5 bases). The germline V and J ends were trimmed by 4 bases and 9 bases, with 10 bases remaining between them. CDR3 size: 11 residues. Per the germline V gene, CDR1 is SQVTM and CDR2 is ANQGSEA. In nucleotides, the CDR3 is TGCAGCGTTGCACCGGGGTTTGAGCAGTTCTTC. The encoded protein is CSVAPGFEQFF.

This clonotype was seen a few times. Relative to the germline gene, one junction end is altered; a read error may explain this. The chain has TRBV20-1 and TRBJ2-7; 7 bases align to TRBD1. The germline gives CDR1 DFQATT, CDR2 SNEGSKA (reference sequence). There are 9 residues in the CDR3. Written as DNA, the CDR3 is TGCAGAGCGACAGGGCCCCTGGACTTC. Translating gives CRATGPLDF.

This clonotype was recorded many times. This chain links TRBV7-2 with TRBJ2-1; 10 bases are shared with TRBD1. CDR1 is SGHTA, CDR2 FQGNSA, per germline. The CDR3 contains 14 residues. With V trimmed by 5 bases and J by 5 bases, 3 bases remained unmatched. The DNA for the CDR3 is TGTGCCAGCAGCCGGGACAGGGGAGACAATGAGCAGTTCTTC. Its protein is CASSRDRGDNEQFF. The whole variable domain, filled in from reference TRBV7-2 and TRBJ2-1, reads GAGVSQSPSNKVTEKGKDVELRCDPISGHTALYWYRQSLGQGLEFLIYFQGNSAPDKSGLPSDRFSAERTGGSVSTLTIQRTQQEDSAVYLCASSRDRGDNEQFFGPGTRLTVL.

This clonotype has just a few counts. The rearrangement joins TRBV28 to TRBJ2-4, with D perhaps matching TRBD2 (5 bases). With 7 bases removed from V and 9 bases from J, the gap between germline ends came to 22 bases. The CDR3 spans 15 residues. The germline gives CDR1 MDHEN, CDR2 SYDVKM. CDR3 DNA sequence: TGTGCCAGCACCCCCGGGCCGGGAAACGGTGTCATTCAGTACTTC. It specifies CASTPGPGNGVIQYF.

This chain joins TRBV6-1 and TRBJ2-4, with a weak D call TRBD2 (6 bases). The CDR3 spans 13 residues. From germline, CDR1 is MNHNS and CDR2 SASEGT. V was clipped by 11 bases and J by 0 bases, with 11 bases between them. This chain's CDR3 is CAHGEAAKNIQYF. In DNA form, the CDR3 reads TGTGCCCACGGGGAGGCAGCCAAAAACATTCAGTACTTC.

Many counts were recorded for this clonotype. This CDR3 is CASSQGQHRRPQHF. The CDR3 nucleotides are TGTGCCAGCAGCCAAGGCCAGCATAGGCGGCCCCAGCATTTT. This chain connects TRBV3-1 to TRBJ1-5; D gene uncertain. The germline V gene encodes CDR1 LGHDT and CDR2 YNNKEL (reference sequence). Trimming took 1 base from V and 9 from J, leaving 13 bases between them. The CDR3 consists of 14 residues.

This clonotype was picked up many times. This sequence joins TRBV20-1 and TRBJ2-7, with 7 bases matching TRBD2. The CDR3 consists of 14 residues. The V segment lost 3 bases and the J segment 3 bases; nucleotides outside the gene matches: 8. CDR1 is DFQATT, CDR2 SNEGSKA, per germline (reference sequence). The CDR3 protein is CSASTSVNYYEQYF. The CDR3 nucleotides read TGCAGTGCTAGTACTAGCGTTAACTACTACGAGCAGTACTTC.

The chain couples TRBV20-1 to TRBJ1-1; 8 bases map to TRBD1. The CDR3 loop spans 12 amino acids. V was clipped by 7 bases and J by 5 bases; unmatched bases: 6. Germline values: CDR1 DFQATT, CDR2 SNEGSKA (reference sequence). CDR3 protein: CSVSGGDTEAFF. The CDR3 bases are TGCAGTGTGTCAGGGGGCGATACTGAAGCTTTCTTT.

The rearrangement uses TRBV11-1 and TRBJ2-1, with D perhaps being TRBD1 or TRBD2 (5 bases each). Germline values: CDR1 SGHAT, CDR2 FQDESV (reference sequence). V dropped 4 bases and J dropped 6 bases, with 16 bases sitting between them. The length of the CDR3 is 15 residues. The CDR3: CASSYRDAGRNEQFF. For the CDR3, the DNA is TGTGCCAGCAGCTACCGGGACGCCGGGCGCAATGAGCAGTTCTTC.

The chain uses TRBV7-3 and TRBJ2-7; tentatively, D is TRBD1 (6 bases). CDR1 is SGHTA and CDR2 is FQGTGA in the germline V gene. V shed 1 base and J shed 3 bases, with 13 bases lying between them. CDR3 length: 15 residues. The CDR3 is CASSLMGGQNYEQYF. For the CDR3, the DNA is TGTGCCAGCAGCTTAATGGGCGGACAGAACTACGAGCAGTACTTC.